This T cell receptor (beta chain) is drawn from a study of metastatic and nonmetastatic thyroid tumors. The overall study: Malignant and benign thyroid patients had repertoires compared in peripheral blood and tumor or nodule tissue.

Original handling: Clinicopathological groups supplied CDR3 differences that were used to build a distant-metastasis classifier for papillary thyroid cancer. TCRdb re-called the PCR reads with MiXCR. TCRdb, not the authors, supplied the V and J calls. In the table there are 80,000 to 85,000 clones, around 13% of which are singletons. Broader study findings: Malignant thyroid tumors reportedly exceeded benign nodules significantly in TCR beta diversity, with the difference appearing in blood and tumor.

This clone has a handful of counts. Its antigen remains unknown. A much larger clone lies one base from this, so it may be a read error. V dropped 5 bases and J dropped 5; count of bases not matched to a gene: 6. The CDR3 has 14 residues. Per the germline V gene, CDR1 is SQVTM and CDR2 is ANQGSEA. Before thyroid surgery, none of the patients had received any treatment. The rearrangement links TRBV29-1 to TRBJ2-1; 10 bases agree with TRBD1. Sequenced input: tumor tissue. This clonotype originated in a female donor with papillary thyroid cancer or a benign thyroid nodule (not recorded which). Some clones in this sample may be carry-over from other donors' samples. The CDR3 is CSVSVTGGHNEQFF. The CDR3 DNA is TGCAGCGTTTCGGTGACAGGGGGCCACAATGAGCAGTTCTTC.